This TCR beta chain was profiled in a study of Ad26.COV2.S vaccination and SARS-CoV-2 variants. A remark on this clone: Its antigen remains unknown. At the DNA level, this CDR3 is encoded by other sequences in the same sample as well.

Method: immunoSEQ multiplex PCR; TCRdb's copy keeps in-frame clones and lacks some. Among over 400,000 clones, roughly 90% were seen once, and the ten largest hold approximately 1.7%. Treatment given: roughly 19 received Ad26.COV2.S at low or high dose, single or two shots; about five received placebo; per-sample allocation not given. After the first vaccine or placebo injection, samples were drawn on day 63. The study, taken as a whole, reports: Compared with placebo recipients, vaccine recipients had higher spike-specific TCR breadth. Total T cell responses were possibly underestimated by TCR breadth and depth analyses. Non-spike TCR breadth was similar in vaccine and placebo recipients.

The J segment lost 4 bases and the V segment lost 3 bases, leaving 4 bases of the junction unmatched. Per the germline V gene, CDR1 is LNHDA and CDR2 is SQIVND (reference sequence). The CDR3 extends over 14 amino acids. This chain joins TRBV19 and TRBJ2-7; 9 bases are shared with TRBD1. Sequenced material: peripheral blood, taken in a trial of Ad26.COV2.S vaccine versus placebo. The sequence came from a person between 18 and 60 years old who received the Ad26.COV2.S COVID-19 vaccine or a placebo. This CDR3 reads CASSMTGGIYEQYF. The DNA for the CDR3 is TGTGCCAGTAGTATGACAGGGGGAATATACGAGCAGTACTTC.